This TCR beta chain was captured by sequencing in a study of T-cell memory formation after mild COVID-19 (dated by TCRdb to 2020 to 2023). Describing the broader study: TCR sequence clusters from the two donors were found to be largely donor specific. Two young, previously healthy adult volunteers made up the cohort, one male and one female. Longitudinal TCRalpha and TCRbeta repertoire sequencing tracked T-cell clones expanding and contracting after mild COVID-19 in a couple of donors.

The sequencer was an Illumina NovaSeq 6000. TCRalpha and TCRbeta cDNA libraries were constructed by 5'RACE with constant-segment primers, with sample barcodes and unique molecular identifiers being introduced. RNA was extracted from every sample with Trizol reagent. Libraries were amplified in two PCR steps, with a second sample barcode and Illumina TruSeq adapters added in the second step. The libraries were sequenced on an Illumina NovaSeq using 2 x 150 bp paired-end reads. The authors processed their data as follows. Demultiplexing of reads and collapsing into UMI-guided consensus sequences were performed with migec v1.2.7. Using mixcr v2.1.11, UMI consensuses were aligned to TRA and TRB V and J templates and then assembled into clonotypes. A clonotype was counted as expanded or contracted only if both edgeR and NoisET called the change significant, with noise models trained on biological replicates. For edgeR calls, a false discovery rate-adjusted p below 0.01 and a log2 fold-change threshold of 1 were applied. As an exploratory analysis of dynamics, max-normalized trajectories of the 1000 most abundant clonotypes were examined with PCA combined with hierarchical clustering. Each responding clone was given a CD4 or CD8 phenotype based on the CD4+ and CD8+ repertoires, which had been sequenced separately. TCRdb trimmed public reads at Q25 via fastp, called clones via MiXCR and kept in-frame beta chains. Every entry covers one CDR3 protein and lists the most common genes and DNA from its rows. TCRdb, rather than the study authors, made the V and J calls. This sample holds over 35,000 distinct CDR3 sequences; 8% to 10% were observed only once. Approximately 10% of the sample lies in the top ten.

What the study reported, not specific to this receptor: Only two mild cases were covered in the study, and larger cohorts including severe cases with pre-infection samples were considered necessary. Some responding clones were found in pre-infection memory, which suggests that pre-existing cross-reactive memory T cells took part in the SARS-CoV-2 response. Contracting CD4+ clones were found mainly in CM and EM memory subsets, while CD8+ clones were enriched in EMRA. From day 15 to 85, contracting clones showed balanced CD4/CD8 phenotypes, whereas a second wave of clones that expanded from day 15 to 37 leaned towards CD4+. SARS-CoV-2 specificity was not confirmed for the second-wave clones peaking on day 37.

Ficoll-Paque density gradient centrifugation was used to isolate PBMCs. This clonotype was seen at least ten times. Its recognized antigen is unknown. Nothing much larger sits one base from this clone, and base qualities are not available. According to the germline V gene, CDR1 reads ENHRY and CDR2 reads SYGVKD. At the junction V is shortened by 6 bases and J by 1 base; bases outside the gene matches: 3. Counted from cysteine to phenylalanine, this CDR3 has 14 amino acids. The kept DNA is CDR3 alone, 42 bases in frame from the first base. Sequencing was done on a sample of PBMCs or a T cell subset sorted from them (not recorded which). The TCR was taken from an adult woman who had mild COVID-19 (a few samples of this study predate the infection). The sample titles of this study are shuffled in the database, so cell type and time point are left out; the donor was told from shared clones. The chain links TRBV10-3 with TRBJ2-3, and TRBD2 matches 8 of the central bases. This receptor carries the CDR3 CAISGRARTDTQYF. Here is the DNA: TGTGCCATCAGCGGGAGGGCCCGCACAGATACGCAGTATTTT.